These 5 T cell receptor beta chains share one sample of origin, sequenced in a study of T cell clonality in common variable immunodeficiency (dated by TCRdb to between 2014 and 2017). The library relied on the immunoSEQ multiplex PCR assay. TCRdb retrieved this table from immuneACCESS and kept in-frame rearrangements only. Not all clones are present; in checked studies, unresolved V genes account for under half, and no reason is known for the remainder. This sample has tens of thousands of clones in the table, none counted a single time. The top ten hold about 12% of the sample. The material sequenced was peripheral blood mononuclear cells. The receptors here all came from a person between 18 and 70 years old in good health.

This clone has ten or more counts. From the germline J gene comes the end of the CDR3, since the read stops 3 residues before it. This rearrangement joins TRBV20-1 to TRBJ2-1; 12 nucleotides match TRBD2. Looked up from germline, CDR1 is DFQATT and CDR2 is SNEGSKA (reference sequence). J gave up 2 bases and V 3 bases, and 8 bases lay outside the gene matches. The CDR3 contains 17 residues. The CDR3: CSARGPLAGGPYNEQFF. The covered CDR3 bases are TGCAGTGCTAGGGGCCCACTAGCGGGGGGACCCTACAATGAG.

As to this clone: The CDR3 goes on 3 residues after the read ends, and that part is filled in from the germline J gene. The genes are TRBV7-6 and TRBJ2-3, with TRBD2 matching 8 bases. Germline CDR1 is SGHVS and CDR2 is FNYEAQ. V dropped 5 bases and J dropped 3; count of bases not matched to a gene: 7. There are 15 residues in the CDR3. Partial CDR3 DNA: TGTGCCAGCAGCCCAAGGACTAGCCGTACAGATACG. This sequence encodes CASSPRTSRTDT. The CDR3 as a whole reads CASSPRTSRTDTQYF.

This clone was seen ten or more times. The read ends 3 residues shy of where the CDR3 ends; the end is completed using the germline J gene. The J gene is TRBJ2-1, the V gene TRBV7-3; 7 bases align to TRBD1. V shed 7 bases, J shed 5 bases, and the junction held 11 bases outside the gene matches. Per the germline V gene, CDR1 is SGHTA and CDR2 is FQGTGA. The length of the CDR3 is 15 residues. The CDR3 DNA, read in part, is TGTGCCAGCAAAGAGGCCGGGACAGTTAACAATGAG. This codes for CASKEAGTVNNE. The whole CDR3 reads CASKEAGTVNNEQFF.

There are many counts of this clone. The sequenced fragment ends 3 residues before the CDR3 boundary, so the rest is inferred from the germline J gene. The chain employs TRBV5-1 and TRBJ1-5; 8 bases are shared with TRBD1. Unmatched junction bases numbered 6, after V lost 1 base and J lost 6 bases. This CDR3 region has 15 residues. Per the germline V gene, CDR1 is SGHRS and CDR2 is YFSETQ. The CDR3 loop reads CASSLWTGSGQPQHF. Incomplete CDR3 DNA: TGCGCCAGCAGCTTGTGGACAGGGAGCGGTCAGCCC.

This clone has a count of ten or more. From the germline J gene comes the end of the CDR3, since the read stops 3 residues before it. V and J are TRBV7-3 and TRBJ2-1, with 11 bases identical to TRBD2. V lost 5 bases to trimming and J lost 9 bases; unmatched junction nucleotides: 6. The CDR3 length is 14 residues. Germline V CDR1 and CDR2: SGHTA, FQGTGA. The CDR3 protein is CASSIAGGQGEQFF. The covered CDR3 bases are TGTGCCAGCAGCATAGCGGGGGGGCAAGGTGAG. The full variable domain, completed using reference TRBV7-3 and TRBJ2-1, is GAGVSQTPSNKVTEKGKYVELRCDPISGHTALYWYRQSLGQGPEFLIYFQGTGAADDSGLPNDRFFAVRPEGSVSTLKIQRTERGDSAVYLCASSIAGGQGEQFFGPGTRLTVL.